The 22 T cell receptor beta chains given below trace back to one sample, sequenced in a study of blood T cell repertoires in COVID-19. Sequencing was performed with immunoSEQ multiplex PCR; in TCRdb, only in-frame clones are kept and a portion is missing. The sample has some 300,000 clones, 90% seen once. Input material: PBMCs or T cells enriched from blood (not recorded which). These receptors all stem from a woman aged 18-29 years with acute COVID-19.

The chain uses TRBV28 and TRBJ1-1, with 8 bases matching TRBD1. Germline CDR1 MDHEN, CDR2 SYDVKM. The junction had 13 bases not matched to a gene; V was cut back by 5 bases and J by 8 bases. The CDR3 spans 15 residues. The CDR3: CASSPPRQGKEEAFF. The CDR3 DNA is TGTGCCAGCAGTCCTCCGCGACAGGGGAAGGAAGAAGCTTTCTTT.

This clone occurred once. The rearrangement uses TRBV12-3 or TRBV12-4 and TRBJ2-1, with 7 nucleotides matching TRBD1. The ends lost 4 bases at V and 7 bases at J; junction bases unmatched: 1. The CDR3 covers 12 residues. Here the CDR3 DNA reads TGTGCCAGCAGTTCACAGGGGAATGAGCAGTTCTTC. The encoded protein is CASSSQGNEQFF.

V is TRBV30 and J is TRBJ2-7, with 13 positions matching TRBD2. Germline loops: CDR1 GTSNPN, CDR2 SVGIG (reference sequence). The trim removed 0 bases at V and 5 bases at J, leaving 1 base unmatched. The CDR3 sequence is 14 residues long. Here the CDR3 DNA reads TGTGCCTGGAGTGTAGGACTAGCGGGAGACGAGCAGTACTTC. Its translation is CAWSVGLAGDEQYF.

This clone was recorded a few times. V usage is TRBV25-1 and J usage is TRBJ2-1; TRBD2 matches at 11 bases. Germline V lookup: CDR1 MGHDK, CDR2 SYGVNS. V lost 6 bases to trimming and J lost 9 bases; unmatched junction nucleotides: 7. There are 14 residues in the CDR3. CDR3 region: CASRLAGGRGEQFF. Here the CDR3 DNA reads TGTGCCAGCAGGCTAGCGGGAGGCCGGGGTGAGCAGTTCTTC. The entire variable domain, with the rest obtained from reference TRBV25-1 and TRBJ2-1, is as follows: EADIYQTPRYLVIGTGKKITLECSQTMGHDKMYWYQQDPGMELHLIHYSYGVNSTEKGDLSSESTVSRIRTEHFPLTLESARPSHTSQYLCASRLAGGRGEQFFGPGTRLTVL.

The rearrangement joins TRBV29-1 to TRBJ1-2; TRBD1 aligns across 10 bases. The trim removed 4 bases at V and 6 bases at J, leaving 14 bases unmatched. Per germline, CDR1 SQVTM and CDR2 ANQGSEA. The length of the CDR3 is 16 residues. The CDR3, as DNA: TGCAGCGTTGCCGACCGAATTAAGACAGGGGGCGATGGCTACACCTTC. Its translation: CSVADRIKTGGDGYTF.

As to this clone: Other DNA sequences in the same sample also yield this CDR3. V and J are TRBV5-1 and TRBJ1-5; 11 nucleotides match TRBD1. Germline-derived CDR1 and CDR2 are SGHRS and YFSETQ. V gave up 3 bases and J gave up 5 bases; unmatched junction bases: 4. The CDR3 loop spans 15 amino acids. The DNA for the CDR3 is TGCGCCAGCAGCTGGACAGGGGGCAATGATCAGCCCCAGCATTTT. Translation: CASSWTGGNDQPQHF.

The chain recombines TRBV6-5 with TRBJ1-1; the match to TRBD1 covers 11 bases. The CDR3 spans 15 residues. Germline values: CDR1 MNHEY, CDR2 SVGAGI. V was clipped by 7 bases and J by 1 base; unmatched bases: 5. The CDR3 sequence is CASTRTGGRNTEAFF. The CDR3 DNA reads TGTGCCAGCACCCGGACAGGGGGCAGGAACACTGAAGCTTTCTTT.

The chain combines TRBV15 with TRBJ1-2; a weak D match, TRBD1 (5 bases). The CDR3 extends over 17 amino acids. The germline V gene encodes CDR1 LNHNV and CDR2 YYDKDF (reference sequence). With 5 bases removed from V and 3 bases from J, the gap between germline ends came to 22 bases. The CDR3 region is CATSGGTWDWPDYGYTF. In DNA form, the CDR3 reads TGTGCCACCAGCGGGGGGACCTGGGACTGGCCTGACTATGGCTACACCTTC.

This chain connects TRBV5-5 to TRBJ2-5; 10 nucleotides agree with TRBD1. Trimming at V came to 6 bases and at J to 5 bases, leaving 16 bases not matched to a gene. CDR3 length: 17 amino acids. CDR1 and CDR2 from the germline V gene are SGHKS and YYEKEE (reference sequence). The CDR3 spells CASTRGTGDVLGETQYF. The CDR3 DNA reads as TGTGCCAGCACCCGGGGGACAGGGGACGTCCTAGGGGAGACCCAGTACTTC. Filled out from reference TRBV5-5 and TRBJ2-5, the complete variable domain reads DAGVTQSPTHLIKTRGQQVTLRCSPISGHKSVSWYQQVLGQGPQFIFQYYEKEERGRGNFPDRFSARQFPNYSSELNVNALLLGDSALYLCASTRGTGDVLGETQYFGPGTRLLVL.

V gene TRBV27 combines with J gene TRBJ1-1, with TRBD1 matching over 7 bases. Per the germline V gene, CDR1 is MNHEY and CDR2 is SMNVEV (reference sequence). The CDR3 is made up of 15 amino acids. J gave up 6 bases and V 6 bases, and 13 bases lay outside the gene matches. The CDR3 loop is CASSIQGWVIAEAFF. DNA for the CDR3: TGTGCCAGCAGCATACAGGGGTGGGTAATCGCTGAAGCTTTCTTT.

The CDR3: CASSLIPIREQYF. Written as DNA, the CDR3 is TGCGCCAGCAGCTTAATCCCAATACGGGAGCAGTACTTC. The rearrangement joins TRBV5-1 to TRBJ2-7; no clear D gene. CDR1 is SGHRS, CDR2 YFSETQ, per germline. There are 13 residues in the CDR3. V was trimmed by 2 bases and J by 7 bases, leaving 13 bases between them.

This chain uses TRBV9 with TRBJ2-7; 11 positions match TRBD1. J was trimmed by 5 bases and V by 3 bases; bases with no gene match: 10. CDR1 and CDR2 from the germline V gene are SGDLS and YYNGEE. CDR3 length: 16 amino acids. The CDR3 nucleotides are TGTGCCAGCAGCGCGTCATGGACAGGGGGCACCCACGAGCAGTACTTC. Protein sequence: CASSASWTGGTHEQYF.

CDR3 amino acids: CASSLPGVEAFF. CDR3 coding DNA: TGTGCCAGCAGTCTCCCTGGAGTGGAAGCTTTCTTT. The V call is TRBV3-1 (or the pseudogene TRBV3-2), the J call TRBJ1-1; D is undetermined. V was pared by 6 bases and J by 8 bases, with 13 bases between. Germline V gives CDR1 LGHDT, CDR2 YNNKEL (reference sequence). The CDR3 is 12 residues long.

This rearrangement joins TRBV10-3 to TRBJ1-2; D gene unclear. This CDR3 comprises 13 residues. Trimming took 3 bases from V and 4 from J, leaving 9 bases between them. The germline gives CDR1 ENHRY, CDR2 SYGVKD. CDR3 sequence reads: CAISDRERYGYTF. CDR3 bases: TGTGCCATCAGTGACCGGGAGCGCTATGGCTACACCTTC.

The V and J genes are TRBV5-1 and TRBJ1-1; tentatively, D is TRBD1 (6 bases). The CDR3 spans 14 residues. Trimming shortened V by 0 bases and J by 3 bases, and 9 bases separated the two germline ends. Per the germline V gene, CDR1 is SGHRS and CDR2 is YFSETQ. CDR3 loop: CASSLASGDTEAFF. DNA of the CDR3: TGCGCCAGCAGCTTGGCCTCAGGGGACACTGAAGCTTTCTTT.

J is TRBJ1-1 and V is TRBV7-3, with 8 positions matching TRBD1. Germline CDR1 SGHTA, CDR2 FQGTGA. After removal of 6 bases from V and 3 bases from J, the junction contained 6 bases not matched to a gene. The CDR3 covers 14 residues. CDR3 loop: CASRGTGGDTEAFF. CDR3 DNA: TGTGCCAGCAGGGGGACAGGCGGGGACACTGAAGCTTTCTTT.

This clone was counted a few times. The chain carries TRBV5-1 and TRBJ2-1; 8 positions agree with TRBD1. The CDR3 is 15 amino acids. Germline values: CDR1 SGHRS, CDR2 YFSETQ. The V segment lost 5 bases and the J segment 8 bases; nucleotides outside the gene matches: 12. CDR3: CASRRQGPTPDEQFF. DNA for the CDR3: TGCGCCAGCAGAAGACAGGGGCCGACCCCGGATGAGCAGTTCTTC. The full variable domain, completed using reference TRBV5-1 and TRBJ2-1, is KAGVTQTPRYLIKTRGQQVTLSCSPISGHRSVSWYQQTPGQGLQFLFEYFSETQRNKGNFPGRFSGRQFSNSRSEMNVSTLELGDSALYLCASRRQGPTPDEQFFGPGTRLTVL.

This chain joins TRBV7-3 and TRBJ1-1; the D gene is possibly TRBD1 (5 bases). This CDR3 spans 15 amino acids. The V end lost 5 bases, the J end lost 3 bases, and 16 bases lay between the germline ends. The V gene's germline CDR1 is SGHTA and CDR2 FQGTGA. The CDR3 reads CASSPHGGAYTEAFF. CDR3 sequence (DNA): TGTGCCAGCAGCCCCCACGGAGGGGCCTACACTGAAGCTTTCTTT.

The chain couples TRBV5-1 to TRBJ2-7; perhaps TRBD2 as D (5 bases). Germline V gene data show CDR1 as SGHRS and CDR2 as YFSETQ. The CDR3 length is 15 residues. V shed 0 bases and J shed 0 bases, with 10 bases lying between them. CDR3 loop: CASSLERPSSYEQYF. The CDR3 nucleotides read TGCGCCAGCAGCTTGGAGCGGCCTAGCTCCTACGAGCAGTACTTC.

The rearrangement links TRBV7-9 to TRBJ2-7; 8 nucleotides align to TRBD1. The CDR3 covers 16 residues. The germline V gene encodes CDR1 SEHNR and CDR2 FQNEAQ (reference sequence). Unmatched junction bases numbered 14, after V lost 5 bases and J lost 5 bases. This chain's CDR3 is CASSPLGTGIGHEQYF. CDR3 sequence (DNA): TGTGCCAGCAGCCCCCTCGGGACAGGCATTGGACACGAGCAGTACTTC.

The chain combines TRBV18 with TRBJ1-4, with TRBD1 identical over 7 bases. Germline CDR1 KGHSH, CDR2 LQKENI. This CDR3 has 15 residues. The trim removed 3 bases at V and 2 bases at J, leaving 3 bases unmatched. CDR3 sequence: CASSPSDRTNEKLFF. CDR3 DNA sequence: TGTGCCAGCTCACCTTCGGACAGGACTAATGAAAAACTGTTTTTT. The entire variable domain, with the rest obtained from reference TRBV18 and TRBJ1-4, is as follows: NAGVMQNPRHLVRRRGQEARLRCSPMKGHSHVYWYRQLPEEGLKFMVYLQKENIIDESGMPKERFSAEFPKEGPSILRIQQVVRGDSAAYFCASSPSDRTNEKLFFGSGTQLSVL.

CDR3 DNA: TGCGCCAGCAGCCCGAGAGCCGACAGAGACGAGCAGTACTTC. This codes for CASSPRADRDEQYF. This chain links TRBV5-1 with TRBJ2-7; weak D call: TRBD1 (5 bases). Trimming took 4 bases from V and 5 from J, leaving 16 bases between them. CDR1 SGHRS and CDR2 YFSETQ come from the germline V gene. The length of the CDR3 is 14 residues.